This paragraph covers one T cell receptor beta chain sequence. Data came from immunoSEQ multiplex PCR; TCRdb stores just in-frame clones and leaves some out. Among approximately 220,000 clones, 80% to 90% were seen once, and the ten largest hold roughly 4%. Study members were between roughly 18 and 100 years old and lived in some 26 US regions. Membership in each cohort depended on participant-reported clinical history. The data derive from a study of blood T cell repertoires in COVID-19. Trimming left V 4 bases short and J 2 bases short, with 4 bases between. The CDR3 sequence is 13 residues long. Looked up from germline, CDR1 is SGHRS and CDR2 is YFSETQ.

Material: PBMCs or T cells enriched from blood (not recorded which). J is TRBJ2-6 and V is TRBV5-1; D call uncertain. This sequence originates from a woman in her 30s who had been exposed to COVID-19. CDR3 amino acids: CASSEAGANVLTF. The CDR3 DNA reads TGCGCCAGCAGCGAGGCTGGGGCCAACGTCCTGACTTTC. Full variable domain (outside the CDR3, taken from reference TRBV5-1 and TRBJ2-6): KAGVTQTPRYLIKTRGQQVTLSCSPISGHRSVSWYQQTPGQGLQFLFEYFSETQRNKGNFPGRFSGRQFSNSRSEMNVSTLELGDSALYLCASSEAGANVLTFGAGSRLTVL.